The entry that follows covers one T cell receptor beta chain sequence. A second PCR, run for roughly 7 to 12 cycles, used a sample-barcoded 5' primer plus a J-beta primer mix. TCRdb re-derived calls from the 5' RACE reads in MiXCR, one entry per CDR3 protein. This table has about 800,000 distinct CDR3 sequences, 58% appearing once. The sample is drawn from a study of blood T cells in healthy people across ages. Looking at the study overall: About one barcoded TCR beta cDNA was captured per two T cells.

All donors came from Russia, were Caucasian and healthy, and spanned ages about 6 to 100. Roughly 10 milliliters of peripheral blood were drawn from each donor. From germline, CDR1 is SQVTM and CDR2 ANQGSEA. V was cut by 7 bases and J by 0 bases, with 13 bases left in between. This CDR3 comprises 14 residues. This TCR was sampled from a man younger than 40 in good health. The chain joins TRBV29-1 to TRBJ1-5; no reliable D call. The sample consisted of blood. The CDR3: CSAIPSDSNQPQHF. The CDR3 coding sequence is TGCAGCGCCATACCTTCGGATAGCAATCAGCCCCAGCATTTT. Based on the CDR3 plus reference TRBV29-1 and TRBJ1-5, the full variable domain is SAVISQKPSRDICQRGTSLTIQCQVDSQVTMMFWYRQQPGQSLTLIATANQGSEATYESGFVIDKFPISRPNLTFSTLTVSNMSPEDSSIYLCSAIPSDSNQPQHFGDGTRLSIL.